The rows below give T cell receptor beta chains drawn from one sample of a study of cytotoxic CD8 clonotypes in ibrutinib-treated CLL. TCRdb's table, derived via immunoSEQ multiplex PCR, lists solely in-frame clones and lacks some. The sample contains more than 200,000 clones, 60% to 75% of which appear only once. This specimen consisted of PBMCs, obtained after 24 months of ibrutinib treatment. The receptor source for this set is a human donor with chronic lymphocytic leukemia. CDR3s include the opening cysteine and the closing phenylalanine or tryptophan. D genes are given only for firm matches. Clone size is stated in some rows and not others, as once, few, many or a class when expanded.

J gene: TRBJ2-2; D gene: TRBD2; clone size: .; V gene: TRBV19; CDR3 DNA: TGTGCCAGTAGTAAGGGGACTAGCGGGAGGAGTTTCACCGGGGAGCTGTTTTTT; CDR3 protein: CASSKGTSGRSFTGELFF
J gene: TRBJ2-7; D gene: .; clone size: .; V gene: TRBV5-1; CDR3 DNA: TGCGCCAGCAGCTTGCCCTCCTACGAGCAGTACTTC; CDR3 protein: CASSLPSYEQYF
J gene: TRBJ2-7; D gene: .; clone size: .; V gene: TRBV6-5; CDR3 DNA: TGTGCCAGCAGTCCAACGGGTTCCTACGAGCAGTACTTC; CDR3 protein: CASSPTGSYEQYF
J gene: TRBJ2-5; D gene: TRBD2; clone size: .; V gene: TRBV6-1; CDR3 DNA: TGTGCCAGCAGTGTATCACTAGCGGGAGATGCCCAGTACTTC; CDR3 protein: CASSVSLAGDAQYF
J gene: TRBJ2-1; D gene: TRBD2; clone size: few; V gene: TRBV28; CDR3 DNA: TGTGCCAGCACCACGGGGGGTAGCGGGAGATACAATGAGCAGTTCTTC; CDR3 protein: CASTTGGSGRYNEQFF
J gene: TRBJ2-2; D gene: .; clone size: .; V gene: TRBV6-5; CDR3 DNA: TGTGCCAGCAGTTACCCAGGGGTGGCGACCGGGGAGCTGTTTTTT; CDR3 protein: CASSYPGVATGELFF
J gene: TRBJ2-1; D gene: TRBD2; clone size: once; V gene: TRBV10-3; CDR3 DNA: TGTGCCATCTACCCGGGAGGGACTAGTGAGCAGTTCTTC; CDR3 protein: CAIYPGGTSEQFF
J gene: TRBJ2-7; D gene: .; clone size: .; V gene: TRBV27; CDR3 DNA: TGTGCCAGCAGTTCACTGCGGTTGCGGTCCTACGAGCAGTACTTC; CDR3 protein: CASSSLRLRSYEQYF
J gene: TRBJ2-7; D gene: .; clone size: .; V gene: TRBV7-9; CDR3 DNA: TGTGCCAGCAGCTTAGTGGGTGGGGACTACGAGCAGTACTTC; CDR3 protein: CASSLVGGDYEQYF
J gene: TRBJ1-1; D gene: TRBD1; clone size: .; V gene: TRBV5-1; CDR3 DNA: TGCGCCAGCAGCCACAGGGGGCCTTACATGAACACTGAAGCTTTCTTT; CDR3 protein: CASSHRGPYMNTEAFF
J gene: TRBJ1-5; D gene: TRBD1; clone size: .; V gene: TRBV13; CDR3 DNA: TGTGCCAGCAGCCAAAACAATGCGGGACAGCGCAATCAGCCCCAGCATTTT; CDR3 protein: CASSQNNAGQRNQPQHF
J gene: TRBJ1-4; D gene: .; clone size: .; V gene: TRBV25-1; CDR3 DNA: TGTGCCAGCGGAAGACCCGGGACTAATGAAAAACTGTTTTTT; CDR3 protein: CASGRPGTNEKLFF
J gene: TRBJ2-7; D gene: .; clone size: .; V gene: TRBV7-7; CDR3 DNA: TGTGCTAGCAGCGTAGACCCCGACGGCGAGCAGTACTTC; CDR3 protein: CASSVDPDGEQYF
J gene: TRBJ1-4; D gene: TRBD1; clone size: .; V gene: TRBV11-2; CDR3 DNA: TGTGCCAGCAGCTTAGGGGGACAGGGAGTCACTAATGAAAAACTGTTTTTT; CDR3 protein: CASSLGGQGVTNEKLFF
J gene: TRBJ2-7; D gene: .; clone size: .; V gene: TRBV11-2; CDR3 DNA: TGTGCCAGCAGCGTCGCAGGTTTTAACTACGAGCAGTACTTC; CDR3 protein: CASSVAGFNYEQYF
J gene: TRBJ1-2; D gene: .; clone size: .; V gene: TRBV6-5; CDR3 DNA: TGTGCCAGCGTCGGCGGGGCCGATGGCTACACCTTC; CDR3 protein: CASVGGADGYTF
J gene: TRBJ2-1; D gene: TRBD2; clone size: .; V gene: TRBV27; CDR3 DNA: TGTGCCAGCAGTTTAGCGGGGGGATACAATGAGCAGTTCTTC; CDR3 protein: CASSLAGGYNEQFF
J gene: TRBJ2-5; D gene: .; clone size: .; V gene: TRBV19; CDR3 DNA: TGTGCCAGTAGTATAGGGGGGAGCGAGACCCAGTACTTC; CDR3 protein: CASSIGGSETQYF
J gene: TRBJ2-3; D gene: TRBD2; clone size: .; V gene: TRBV7-2; CDR3 DNA: TGTGCCAGCAGCTTAGCGTATCAGCTAGCGGCTAGCACAGATACGCAGTATTTT; CDR3 protein: CASSLAYQLAASTDTQYF
J gene: TRBJ2-2; D gene: TRBD1; clone size: .; V gene: TRBV19; CDR3 DNA: TGTGCCAGTGGGACCGGACAGGGCACCGGGGAGCTGTTTTTT; CDR3 protein: CASGTGQGTGELFF
J gene: TRBJ2-7; D gene: .; clone size: once; V gene: TRBV4-2; CDR3 DNA: TGTGCCAGCAGCCCTTCCCCTATGCGGTCGAGCTCCTACGAGCAGTACTTC; CDR3 protein: CASSPSPMRSSSYEQYF
J gene: TRBJ2-1; D gene: TRBD2; clone size: .; V gene: TRBV30; CDR3 DNA: TGTGCCTGTGTCTCGGGGGGTGGCTACAATGAGCAGTTCTTC; CDR3 protein: CACVSGGGYNEQFF
J gene: TRBJ2-1; D gene: .; clone size: .; V gene: TRBV9; CDR3 DNA: TGTGCCAGCAGCCCGACCCAGATTTGGGAGCAGTTCTTC; CDR3 protein: CASSPTQIWEQFF
J gene: TRBJ1-1; D gene: TRBD1; clone size: .; V gene: TRBV5-4; CDR3 DNA: TGTGCCAGCAGACCCGGGACAGCCAACACTGAAGCTTTCTTT; CDR3 protein: CASRPGTANTEAFF
J gene: TRBJ1-5; D gene: .; clone size: few; V gene: TRBV30; CDR3 DNA: TGTGCCTGGAGTGAAGGTCCAAGCAATCAGCCCCAGCATTTT; CDR3 protein: CAWSEGPSNQPQHF
J gene: TRBJ2-7; D gene: .; clone size: .; V gene: TRBV29-1; CDR3 DNA: TGCAGCGCAGTCCCAGGGGTGAGCGACGAGCAGTACTTC; CDR3 protein: CSAVPGVSDEQYF
J gene: TRBJ2-2; D gene: TRBD2; clone size: .; V gene: TRBV5-1; CDR3 DNA: TGCGCCAGCTCAGCGGGAGCGGGCCCCGGGGAGCTGTTTTTT; CDR3 protein: CASSAGAGPGELFF
J gene: TRBJ2-1; D gene: TRBD1; clone size: .; V gene: TRBV9; CDR3 DNA: TGTGCCAGCAGCGTAGAGGGACAGATAAACAATGAGCAGTTCTTC; CDR3 protein: CASSVEGQINNEQFF
J gene: TRBJ2-1; D gene: TRBD2; clone size: .; V gene: TRBV6-5; CDR3 DNA: TGTGCCAGCACACGCGGGAGGAATGAGCAGTTCTTC; CDR3 protein: CASTRGRNEQFF
J gene: TRBJ2-4; D gene: TRBD1; clone size: .; V gene: TRBV28; CDR3 DNA: TGTGCCAGCAGTAAACAGGGACAGGGGGGAAACATTCAGTACTTC; CDR3 protein: CASSKQGQGGNIQYF
J gene: TRBJ1-2; D gene: TRBD1; clone size: .; V gene: TRBV6-5; CDR3 DNA: TGTGCCAGCAGAGGACAGGGGGGCTATGGCTACACCTTC; CDR3 protein: CASRGQGGYGYTF
J gene: TRBJ2-7; D gene: .; clone size: .; V gene: TRBV30; CDR3 DNA: TGTGCCTGGAGCCCCGCTTCGGGGAACGTTGGGGAGCAGTACTTC; CDR3 protein: CAWSPASGNVGEQYF
J gene: TRBJ1-1; D gene: .; clone size: .; V gene: TRBV15; CDR3 DNA: TGTGCCACCAGCAGCCAACCAGGACAACGGAACACTGAAGCTTTCTTT; CDR3 protein: CATSSQPGQRNTEAFF
J gene: TRBJ2-7; D gene: TRBD2; clone size: once; V gene: TRBV9; CDR3 DNA: TGTGCCAGCAGCCTCCGGGGAGGGACGTACGAGCAGTACTTC; CDR3 protein: CASSLRGGTYEQYF
J gene: TRBJ2-7; D gene: .; clone size: .; V gene: TRBV10-2; CDR3 DNA: TGCGCCAGCAGTACAAGCTCCTACGAGCAGTACTTC; CDR3 protein: CASSTSSYEQYF
J gene: TRBJ2-7; D gene: TRBD2; clone size: .; V gene: TRBV6-5; CDR3 DNA: TGTGCCAGCAGCCCTAGCGGGGGGACTTTCTACGAGCAGTACTTC; CDR3 protein: CASSPSGGTFYEQYF
J gene: TRBJ1-5; D gene: .; clone size: .; V gene: TRBV9; CDR3 DNA: TGTGCCAGCAGCCCAGGCTATGATAGCAATCAGCCCCAGCATTTT; CDR3 protein: CASSPGYDSNQPQHF
J gene: TRBJ2-1; D gene: .; clone size: .; V gene: TRBV6-5; CDR3 DNA: TGTGCCAGCAGTTACAATGGTGAGCAGTTCTTC; CDR3 protein: CASSYNGEQFF
J gene: TRBJ1-1; D gene: .; clone size: .; V gene: TRBV5-1; CDR3 DNA: TGCGCCAGCAGCTTGGAGCTGAGTCCTGAAGCTTTCTTT; CDR3 protein: CASSLELSPEAFF